The rows below give T cell receptor beta chains drawn from one sample of a study of CD8 T cells in ankylosing spondylitis. TCRdb analysed the 5' RACE reads with MiXCR anew, one entry per CDR3 protein. The sample lists under 150,000 distinct CDR3 sequences; approximately 9.9% were seen once. The sequencing sample was made of blood, either unsorted or a sorted T cell fraction (not recorded which). The receptors originated from a male donor with ankylosing spondylitis or in good health (not recorded which). Both conserved end residues are part of each CDR3. A D gene is named only where the DNA matches it firmly. The size entry is marked missing in some rows and otherwise reads once, few, many or a size class.

D: NA
V: TRBV12-3/TRBV12-4
size: NA
J: TRBJ2-1
DNA: TGTGCCAGCACTCAAACTTTATCCGCGGTCCCCTACAATGAGCAGTTCTTC
CDR3: CASTQTLSAVPYNEQFF

D: NA
V: TRBV2
size: medium-sized
J: TRBJ1-2
DNA: TGTGCCAGCAGTGACTATGGCTACACCTTC
CDR3: CASSDYGYTF

D: NA
V: TRBV7-2
size: many
J: TRBJ2-2
DNA: TGTGCCAGCACCAACACCGGGGAGCTGTTTTTT
CDR3: CASTNTGELFF

D: NA
V: TRBV9
size: many
J: TRBJ2-3
DNA: TGTGCCAGCAGCCTAACTCCGACGATCCCTGGGGATACGCAGTATTTT
CDR3: CASSLTPTIPGDTQYF

D: NA
V: TRBV5-1
size: NA
J: TRBJ2-6
DNA: TGCGCCAGCAGCTTGGGTTACAGTATCTCTGGGGCCAACGTCCTGACTTTC
CDR3: CASSLGYSISGANVLTF

D: NA
V: TRBV20-1
size: few
J: TRBJ2-5
DNA: TGCAGCGCCCCCCGGACAGTCGGATCATGGGAGACCCAGTACTTC
CDR3: CSAPRTVGSWETQYF

D: NA
V: TRBV20-1
size: many
J: TRBJ1-3
DNA: TGCAGTGCTACTAGACCTGGCTCTGGAAACACCATATATTTT
CDR3: CSATRPGSGNTIYF

D: NA
V: TRBV5-1
size: few
J: TRBJ2-5
DNA: TGCGCCAGCAGCGCGGGACCAACTCGCCAAGAGACCCAGTACTTC
CDR3: CASSAGPTRQETQYF

D: NA
V: TRBV29-1
size: few
J: TRBJ2-5
DNA: TGCAGCGTTGCATCAGCGAACTCCTTTTGGGAGACCCAGTACTTC
CDR3: CSVASANSFWETQYF

D: TRBD2
V: TRBV29-1
size: many
J: TRBJ2-1
DNA: TGCAGCGGGACCCTAGCGGGAGGGACGTACAATGAGCAGTTCTTC
CDR3: CSGTLAGGTYNEQFF

D: NA
V: TRBV19
size: many
J: TRBJ2-2
DNA: TGTGCCAGTAGTAGGGGGCTTTACGGGGAGCTGTTTTTT
CDR3: CASSRGLYGELFF

D: NA
V: TRBV18
size: many
J: TRBJ2-7
DNA: TGTGCCAGCTCACCAGGGCTCGACTCCTACGAGCAGTACTTC
CDR3: CASSPGLDSYEQYF

D: TRBD2
V: TRBV5-1
size: many
J: TRBJ2-1
DNA: TGCGCCAGCAGCCCGCTAGCGGGAGTAACCTACAATGAGCAGTTCTTC
CDR3: CASSPLAGVTYNEQFF

D: TRBD1
V: TRBV5-1
size: many
J: TRBJ1-4
DNA: TGCGCCAGCAGCTTATCCCCGGGACAGAGGGTTGAAAAACTGTTTTTT
CDR3: CASSLSPGQRVEKLFF

D: NA
V: TRBV5-1
size: NA
J: TRBJ1-2
DNA: TGCGCCAGCAGCCCAGGGACGGCCTATGGCTACACCTTC
CDR3: CASSPGTAYGYTF

D: TRBD2
V: TRBV5-5
size: many
J: TRBJ2-5
DNA: TGTGCCAGCAGCTTGAGGTTTGCTAGCGGAGGCCAAGAGACCCAGTACTTC
CDR3: CASSLRFASGGQETQYF

D: NA
V: TRBV7-9
size: few
J: TRBJ2-5
DNA: TGTGCCAGCAGCTTAGGCTTGGAGACCCAGTACTTC
CDR3: CASSLGLETQYF

D: TRBD1
V: TRBV27
size: NA
J: TRBJ2-5
DNA: TGTGCCAGCAGGGCTTTTACAGGGGGCCAAGAGACCCAGTACTTC
CDR3: CASRAFTGGQETQYF

D: NA
V: TRBV4-3
size: NA
J: TRBJ2-1
DNA: TGCGCCAGCAGCCAAGATAGCGTCGGATCCTACAATGAGCAGTTCTTC
CDR3: CASSQDSVGSYNEQFF

D: TRBD1
V: TRBV20-1
size: many
J: TRBJ1-4
DNA: TGCAGTGCCCCGCAGGGGGCGAGTGAAAAACTGTTTTTT
CDR3: CSAPQGASEKLFF

D: TRBD2
V: TRBV5-4
size: NA
J: TRBJ2-3
DNA: TGTGCCAGCAGCACAAGGACTAGCGGGAACGCAGATACGCAGTATTTT
CDR3: CASSTRTSGNADTQYF

D: NA
V: TRBV10-3
size: many
J: TRBJ2-5
DNA: TGTGCCATCAGTGAGTCCCTGGGGAAGGCTCAAGAGACCCAGTACTTC
CDR3: CAISESLGKAQETQYF

D: TRBD2
V: TRBV29-1
size: many
J: TRBJ2-7
DNA: TGCAGCTTTGGATGGGGGACTAGCATCGACGAGCAGTACTTC
CDR3: CSFGWGTSIDEQYF

D: TRBD2
V: TRBV28
size: NA
J: TRBJ2-1
DNA: TGTGCCAGCAGCCGCCGGGGGCGCGGGAGGGCCTTTGAGCAGTTCTTC
CDR3: CASSRRGRGRAFEQFF

D: TRBD1
V: TRBV7-2
size: NA
J: TRBJ2-5
DNA: TGTGCCAGCAGCTCCGACAGGGCCGAGACCCAGTACTTC
CDR3: CASSSDRAETQYF

D: TRBD1
V: TRBV20-1
size: many
J: TRBJ2-7
DNA: TGCAGTGCTGCCCCGGGACAGGTCTCCTACGAGCAGTACTTC
CDR3: CSAAPGQVSYEQYF

D: TRBD1
V: TRBV5-1
size: NA
J: TRBJ2-5
DNA: TGCGCCAGCAGCAGGACAGGCAACCAAGAGACCCAGTACTTC
CDR3: CASSRTGNQETQYF

D: NA
V: TRBV5-1
size: few
J: TRBJ2-7
DNA: TGCGCCAGCAGCTTCCGGGACACCAACTCCTACGAGCAGTACTTC
CDR3: CASSFRDTNSYEQYF

D: NA
V: TRBV29-1
size: NA
J: TRBJ1-2
DNA: TGCAGCGTCGGACGGAGGTCTAACTATGGCTACACCTTC
CDR3: CSVGRRSNYGYTF

D: NA
V: TRBV12-3/TRBV12-4
size: NA
J: TRBJ1-6
DNA: TGTGCCAGCAGTTTGGTTTCGGACACCCATAGTTCACCCCTCCACTTT
CDR3: CASSLVSDTHSSPLHF

D: TRBD1
V: TRBV5-1
size: many
J: TRBJ2-2
DNA: TGCGCCAGCAGCCCGAGACAGGGTCTGAACACCGGGGAGCTGTTTTTT
CDR3: CASSPRQGLNTGELFF

D: TRBD1
V: TRBV2
size: few
J: TRBJ2-2
DNA: TGTGCCAGCAGTTCCCCCGGGACAGGGAAAGTAGCTTCTTTCGGGGAGCTGTTTTTT
CDR3: CASSSPGTGKVASFGELFF

D: NA
V: TRBV12-3/TRBV12-4
size: few
J: TRBJ2-5
DNA: TGTGCCAGCAGCCGGGGGAGATCGGAGACCCAGTACTTC
CDR3: CASSRGRSETQYF

D: TRBD2
V: TRBV20-1
size: NA
J: TRBJ2-1
DNA: TGCAGTGCTATCGGACTAGCGGGGTCCTCCTACAATGAGCAGTTCTTC
CDR3: CSAIGLAGSSYNEQFF

D: NA
V: TRBV4-2
size: NA
J: TRBJ1-2
DNA: TGTGCCAGCAGCTCTGCAGGAGCTAACTATGGCTACACCTTC
CDR3: CASSSAGANYGYTF

D: TRBD1
V: TRBV4-1
size: NA
J: TRBJ2-2
DNA: TGCGCCAGCAGCCAAACGGGACAGGGACGCACCGGGGAGCTGTTTTTT
CDR3: CASSQTGQGRTGELFF

D: NA
V: TRBV3-1
size: NA
J: TRBJ1-6
DNA: TGTGCCAGCAGCCAATTTGTGTCTTCACCCCTCCACTTT
CDR3: CASSQFVSSPLHF

D: NA
V: TRBV5-1
size: NA
J: TRBJ2-7
DNA: TGCGCCAGCAGCGGTGGACCGGGCGGAAACGAGCAGTACTTC
CDR3: CASSGGPGGNEQYF

D: NA
V: TRBV12-3/TRBV12-4
size: many
J: TRBJ1-2
DNA: TGTGCCAGCACCCCGGGACACCAGAACTATGGCTACACCTTC
CDR3: CASTPGHQNYGYTF